These 10 T cell receptor beta chains were all obtained from the same sample, sequenced in a study of blood T cell repertoires in COVID-19. TCRdb's copy holds only in-frame clones and misses some; the assay was immunoSEQ multiplex PCR. The data show hundreds of thousands of clones, with approximately 80% seen just once and approximately 9.1% held by the top ten. Sequencing was performed on peripheral blood. The receptors derive from a man at least 80 years old with acute or convalescent COVID-19.

This chain links TRBV28 with TRBJ1-2; D gene unclear. CDR3 length: 16 residues. The germline V gene encodes CDR1 MDHEN and CDR2 SYDVKM. The V end was cut by 4 bases, the J end by 0 bases, with 15 bases between. The CDR3 region has the DNA TGTGCCAGCAGTTCCCGGGGAACCGGGACTAACTATGGCTACACCTTC. Translating it yields CASSSRGTGTNYGYTF.

The chain combines TRBV7-2 with TRBJ2-1, with 8 bases that match TRBD2. The germline V gene encodes CDR1 SGHTA and CDR2 FQGNSA. This CDR3 has 16 residues. After removal of 5 bases from V and 4 bases from J, the junction contained 10 bases not matched to a gene. The CDR3 loop is CASSPRGTRGYNEQFF. In DNA form, the CDR3 reads TGTGCCAGCAGCCCCCGCGGGACTAGAGGATACAATGAGCAGTTCTTC.

The V call is TRBV11-3, the J call TRBJ2-7, with D tentatively TRBD1 (6 bases). From germline, CDR1 is SGHNT and CDR2 YENEEA. There are 14 residues in the CDR3. Deletions cut 5 bases from V and 6 bases from J, with 17 bases between. The CDR3 bases are TGTGCCAGCAGCCACTCCGCAGGGGCTCGCGAGCAGTACTTC. Encoded protein: CASSHSAGAREQYF.

The CDR3 region has the DNA TGTGCCAGTACCCGGGACAGGTACTATGGCTACACCTTC. Its translation is CASTRDRYYGYTF. The V call is TRBV19, the J call TRBJ1-2; TRBD1 aligns across 8 bases. This CDR3 contains 13 residues. V trimming: 7 bases; J trimming: 3 bases; junction bases outside the gene matches: 4. The germline V gene has CDR1 LNHDA and CDR2 SQIVND (reference sequence).

The V gene is TRBV19, the J gene TRBJ2-7, with a tentative D call TRBD1 (5 bases). The germline V and J ends were trimmed by 0 bases and 2 bases, with 5 bases remaining between them. CDR3 length equals 13 residues. From germline, CDR1 is LNHDA and CDR2 SQIVND (reference sequence). The CDR3 coding sequence is TGTGCCAGTAGTATAGACAGGGCCTACGAGCAGTACTTC. Translated, it gives CASSIDRAYEQYF.

The chain is built from TRBV12-5 and TRBJ1-5, with TRBD1 identical over 8 bases. CDR3 length: 15 amino acids. Germline-derived CDR1 and CDR2 are LGHNT and FRNRAP. Germline trimming cut 3 bases from V and 8 bases from J; bases unmatched to any gene: 9. The CDR3 region is CASGFGRQGMEPQHF. CDR3 in DNA: TGTGCTAGTGGTTTTGGCAGACAGGGGATGGAGCCCCAGCATTTT. The entire variable domain, with the rest obtained from reference TRBV12-5 and TRBJ1-5, is as follows: DARVTQTPRHKVTEMGQEVTMRCQPILGHNTVFWYRQTMMQGLELLAYFRNRAPLDDSGMPKDRFSAEMPDATLATLKIQPSEPRDSAVYFCASGFGRQGMEPQHFGDGTRLSIL.

The J gene is TRBJ1-2, the V gene TRBV6-5, with TRBD1 identical over 7 bases. CDR3 length equals 14 residues. Germline CDR1 reads MNHEY; CDR2 reads SVGAGI. V was pared by 6 bases and J by 4 bases, with 8 bases of the junction left unmatched. The CDR3 region is CASRATGQIYGYTF. For the CDR3, the DNA is TGTGCCAGCAGGGCCACGGGACAGATCTATGGCTACACCTTC.

V and J are TRBV20-1 and TRBJ2-7, with 11 bases aligning to TRBD2. Germline CDR1 and CDR2: DFQATT and SNEGSKA (reference sequence). Trimming cost V 3 bases and J 0 bases; bases outside gene matches: 7. The CDR3 length is 16 residues. As DNA, the CDR3 is TGCAGTGCTAGTATGCTAGCGGGAGGCCTCTCCTACGAGCAGTACTTC. Protein sequence: CSASMLAGGLSYEQYF.

This chain connects TRBV20-1 to TRBJ2-1, with D perhaps TRBD2 (5 bases). There are 11 residues in the CDR3. The V gene lost 5 bases and the J gene lost 7 bases, with 9 bases spanning the gap. Germline loops: CDR1 DFQATT, CDR2 SNEGSKA (reference sequence). For the CDR3, the DNA is TGCAGTGCTCATCCGGGGAATGAGCAGTTCTTC. It yields the protein CSAHPGNEQFF.

The rearrangement uses TRBV9 and TRBJ2-3; 8 nucleotides match TRBD2. CDR1 and CDR2 (germline): SGDLS, YYNGEE. V was clipped by 0 bases and J by 0 bases; unmatched bases: 9. This CDR3 spans 18 amino acids. This chain's CDR3 is CASSVAGGRHPSTDTQYF. The DNA of the CDR3 is TGTGCCAGCAGCGTAGCGGGGGGGCGACACCCTAGCACAGATACGCAGTATTTT.